The 3 T cell receptor beta chains in this list originate from one sample, sequenced in a study of CD8+CD57+ T cells in acquired aplastic anemia. Patients sequenced had flow cytometry evidence of CD8+CD57+ cell expansion. According to the study, genomic DNA was the template for TCR beta VDJ and CDR3 profiling. Each CDR3 protein gets one entry after TCRdb re-called the reads with MiXCR. The repertoire holds about 190,000 distinct CDR3 sequences, with approximately 50% as singletons. The sequencing sample was made of sorted CD4+, CD8+, or CD8+CD57+ T cells (not recorded which) from PBMCs. The receptor set was obtained from a human donor with aplastic anemia.

V is TRBV20-1 and J is TRBJ1-1, with D possibly matching TRBD1 (5 bases). Deletions cut 7 bases from V and 4 bases from J, with 22 bases between. This CDR3 is 15 amino acids long. Germline-derived CDR1 and CDR2 are DFQATT and SNEGSKA (reference sequence). The CDR3 spells CSGGQGGRSATEAFF. The CDR3 bases are TGCAGTGGCGGGCAGGGCGGGCGGAGTGCCACTGAAGCTTTCTTT.

The genes are TRBV24-1 and TRBJ2-5; tentative D call: TRBD1 (5 bases). Trimming pared 1 base from V and 3 bases from J, leaving 11 bases between. The CDR3 length is 15 residues. Germline-derived CDR1 and CDR2 are KGHDR and SFDVKD. The CDR3 nucleotides read TGTGCCACCAGTGATTTAGTAGGGGCAGAAGAGACCCAGTACTTC. Encoded protein: CATSDLVGAEETQYF.

The rearrangement joins TRBV5-1 to TRBJ2-5; TRBD2 aligns across 9 bases. The CDR3 loop spans 15 amino acids. Germline V gene sequence: CDR1 SGHRS, CDR2 YFSETQ. V shed 1 base, J shed 5 bases, and the junction held 6 bases outside the gene matches. The chain's CDR3 is CASSLSLAGTETQYF. As DNA, the CDR3 is TGCGCCAGCAGCTTGAGCCTAGCGGGGACGGAGACCCAGTACTTC.